This T cell receptor (beta chain) was recovered during a study of control samples from healthy donors and cancer patients. Here immunoSEQ multiplex PCR was the method, and the copy in TCRdb shows in-frame clones only, minus some. The table lists about 110,000 clones, roughly four fifths of them singletons. Germline lookup yields CDR1 SGHTA and CDR2 FQGNSA. This CDR3 has 18 amino acids. The V segment lost 5 bases and the J segment 0 bases; nucleotides outside the gene matches: 13. The chain recombines TRBV7-2 with TRBJ2-3; 8 bases line up with TRBD1. The source of this sequence is a man aged 18 to 30 in good health. Sequenced sample: blood. In DNA, the CDR3 is TGTGCCAGCAGCCTCCTCGGACAGGGAATGATTAGCACAGATACGCAGTATTTT. It is translated as CASSLLGQGMISTDTQYF.